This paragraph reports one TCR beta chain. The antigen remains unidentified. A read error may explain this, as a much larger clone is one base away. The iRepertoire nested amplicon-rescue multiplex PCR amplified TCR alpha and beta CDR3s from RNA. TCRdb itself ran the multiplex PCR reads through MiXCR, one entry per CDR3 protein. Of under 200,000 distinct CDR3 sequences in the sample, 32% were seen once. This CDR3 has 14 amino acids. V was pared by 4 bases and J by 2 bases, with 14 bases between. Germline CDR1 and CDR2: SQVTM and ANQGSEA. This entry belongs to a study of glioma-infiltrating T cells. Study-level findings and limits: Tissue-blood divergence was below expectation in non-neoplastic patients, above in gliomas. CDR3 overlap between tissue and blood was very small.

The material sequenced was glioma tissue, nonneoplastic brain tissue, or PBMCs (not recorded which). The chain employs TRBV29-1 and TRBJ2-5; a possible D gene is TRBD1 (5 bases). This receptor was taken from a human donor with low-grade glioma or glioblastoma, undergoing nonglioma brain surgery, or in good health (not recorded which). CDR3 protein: CSVGDGRVQETQYF. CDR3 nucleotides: TGCAGCGTTGGCGACGGCAGGGTACAAGAGACCCAGTACTTC.